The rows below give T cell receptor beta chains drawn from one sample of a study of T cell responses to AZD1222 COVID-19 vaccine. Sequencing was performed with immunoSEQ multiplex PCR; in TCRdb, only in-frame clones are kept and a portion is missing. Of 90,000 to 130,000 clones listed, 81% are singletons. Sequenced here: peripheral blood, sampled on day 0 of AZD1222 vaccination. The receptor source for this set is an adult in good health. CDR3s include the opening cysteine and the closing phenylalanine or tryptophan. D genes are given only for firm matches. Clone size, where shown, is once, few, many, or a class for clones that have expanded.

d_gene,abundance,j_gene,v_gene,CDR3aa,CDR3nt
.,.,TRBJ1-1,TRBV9,CASSVGQVGAEAFF,TGTGCCAGCAGCGTAGGACAGGTCGGCGCTGAAGCTTTCTTT
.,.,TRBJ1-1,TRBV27,CASSLGSVNTEAFF,TGTGCCAGCAGTTTAGGTTCCGTGAACACTGAAGCTTTCTTT
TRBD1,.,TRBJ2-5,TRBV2,CASVGQGQETQYF,TGTGCCAGCGTTGGACAGGGCCAAGAGACCCAGTACTTC
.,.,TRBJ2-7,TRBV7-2,CASSLAGTHYEQYF,TGTGCCAGCAGCTTAGCTGGCACTCACTACGAGCAGTACTTC
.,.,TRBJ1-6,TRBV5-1,CASRTGTQNNNSPLHF,TGCGCCAGCAGGACCGGGACACAAAACAATAATTCACCCCTCCACTTT
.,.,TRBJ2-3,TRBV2,CASSVLSSTDTQYF,TGTGCCAGCAGTGTTCTGTCTAGCACAGATACGCAGTATTTT
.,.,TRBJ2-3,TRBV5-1,CASSFAPTDTQYF,TGCGCCAGCAGCTTCGCCCCCACAGATACGCAGTATTTT
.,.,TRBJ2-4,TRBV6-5,CASSYSSSGRRNIQYF,TGTGCCAGCAGTTACTCTTCGTCCGGGCGGCGAAACATTCAGTACTTC
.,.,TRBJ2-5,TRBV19,CASSIDSGTETQYF,TGTGCCAGTAGTATAGATTCAGGGACTGAGACCCAGTACTTC
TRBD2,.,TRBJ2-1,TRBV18,CASSPPNGGGGEQFF,TGTGCCAGCTCACCACCGAACGGGGGGGGAGGTGAGCAGTTCTTC
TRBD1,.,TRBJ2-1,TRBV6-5,CASRARDRYNEQFF,TGTGCCAGCAGGGCCCGGGACAGATACAATGAGCAGTTCTTC
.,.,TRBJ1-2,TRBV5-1,CASSLGQNYGYTF,TGCGCCAGCAGCTTGGGGCAGAACTATGGCTACACCTTC
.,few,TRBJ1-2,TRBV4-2,CASSQQQGPYGYTF,TGTGCCAGCAGCCAACAACAGGGCCCTTATGGCTACACCTTC
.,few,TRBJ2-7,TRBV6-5,CASSYSPDKYEQYF,TGTGCCAGCAGTTACTCGCCGGATAAGTACGAGCAGTACTTC
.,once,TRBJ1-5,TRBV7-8,CASSDPWSSNQPQHF,TGTGCCAGCAGCGATCCATGGTCGAGCAATCAGCCCCAGCATTTT
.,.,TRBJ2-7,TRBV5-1,CASSLGDIRSYEQYF,TGCGCCAGCAGCTTGGGTGACATCCGCTCCTACGAGCAGTACTTC
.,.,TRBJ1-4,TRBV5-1,CASSLEPSTIYEKLFF,TGCGCCAGCAGCTTAGAACCGTCGACTATTTATGAAAAACTGTTTTTT
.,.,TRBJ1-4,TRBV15,CATSRDLAGSNEKLFF,TGTGCCACCAGCAGAGATCTGGCAGGGAGCAATGAAAAACTGTTTTTT
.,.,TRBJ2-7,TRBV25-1,CASSDSTRPSEQYF,TGTGCCAGCAGTGACTCTACCCGACCCTCCGAGCAGTACTTC
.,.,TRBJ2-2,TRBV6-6,CASSWQGGTGELFF,TGTGCCAGCAGTTGGCAGGGGGGCACCGGGGAGCTGTTTTTT
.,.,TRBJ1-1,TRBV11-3,CASSLRANTEAFF,TGTGCCAGCAGCTTACGGGCTAACACTGAAGCTTTCTTT
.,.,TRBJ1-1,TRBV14,CASSHGLNTEAFF,TGTGCCAGCAGCCACGGACTGAACACTGAAGCTTTCTTT
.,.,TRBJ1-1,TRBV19,CASSAGRWMNTEAFF,TGTGCCAGTAGTGCCGGACGGTGGATGAACACTGAAGCTTTCTTT
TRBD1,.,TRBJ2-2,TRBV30,CAWSVGTGANTGELFF,TGTGCCTGGAGTGTCGGGACAGGCGCGAACACCGGGGAGCTGTTTTTT
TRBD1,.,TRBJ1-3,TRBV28,CASSLWRDRDRNTIYF,TGTGCCAGCAGTTTATGGCGGGACAGGGATAGAAACACCATATATTTT
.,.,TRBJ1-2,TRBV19,CASGGTRDRYTF,TGTGCCAGTGGGGGGACTCGCGATCGCTACACCTTC
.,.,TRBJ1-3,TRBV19,CASTRQSSSGNTIYF,TGTGCCAGTACGAGACAGTCGAGCTCTGGAAACACCATATATTTT
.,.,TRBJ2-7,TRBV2,CASRGLWYEQYF,TGTGCCAGCAGGGGACTCTGGTACGAGCAGTACTTC
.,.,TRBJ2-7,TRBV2,CASSAHPSYEQYF,TGTGCCAGCAGTGCGCACCCCTCGTACGAGCAGTACTTC
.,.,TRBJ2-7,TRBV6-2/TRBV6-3,CASSYSPQRPSYEQYF,TGTGCCAGCAGTTACTCGCCCCAGCGGCCCTCCTACGAGCAGTACTTC
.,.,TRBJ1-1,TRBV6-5,CASIGHRMNTEAFF,TGTGCCAGCATTGGGCATCGCATGAACACTGAAGCTTTCTTT
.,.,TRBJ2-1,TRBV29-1,CSLRTGRGSQFF,TGCAGCTTACGAACAGGCCGAGGATCGCAGTTCTTC
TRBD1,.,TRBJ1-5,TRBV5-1,CASSLGTGVGNQPQHF,TGCGCCAGCAGCTTGGGGACAGGGGTGGGCAATCAGCCCCAGCATTTT
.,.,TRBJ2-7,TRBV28,CAIVTAGSYEQYF,TGTGCCATCGTGACTGCCGGCTCCTACGAGCAGTACTTC
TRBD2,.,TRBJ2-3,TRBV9,CASSVEPGGLTDTQYF,TGTGCCAGCAGCGTAGAGCCGGGAGGCCTCACAGATACGCAGTATTTT
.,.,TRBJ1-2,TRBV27,CASSPTQLYGYTF,TGTGCCAGCAGTCCGACCCAGTTGTATGGCTACACCTTC
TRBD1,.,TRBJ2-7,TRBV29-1,CSALDRGSSYEQYF,TGCAGCGCCCTAGACAGGGGTAGCTCCTACGAGCAGTACTTC
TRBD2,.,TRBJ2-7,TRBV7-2,CASSKRTSGIPPYEQYF,TGTGCCAGCAGTAAACGGACTAGCGGGATCCCCCCCTACGAGCAGTACTTC
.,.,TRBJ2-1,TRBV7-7,CASSLLEGYNEQFF,TGTGCCAGCAGCTTGTTGGAGGGGTACAATGAGCAGTTCTTC